One T cell receptor beta chain is described in this entry. The antigen this receptor binds is unknown. No much larger clone exists at a distance of one base, and base qualities are not known. TCRbeta CDR3 regions were amplified from genomic DNA using the immunoSEQ Assay, a bias-controlled multiplex PCR. In the authors' own workflow: Nucleated cell counts per sample were estimated from amplification of reference gene primers within the assay. To quantify the absolute abundance of each unique TCRbeta CDR3 rearrangement, sequence reads were collapsed and filtered. Productive Simpson clonality was computed per sample as the square root of Simpson's diversity index over productive rearrangements. The clones in this table, taken by TCRdb from immuneACCESS, are in-frame only. Not every clone is retained; where verified, under half of the shortfall comes from an unresolved V gene, and the cause of the rest is unknown. The DNA gave D and trimming, while V, J and clone size come from that table. The sample table contains fewer than 350,000 clones; only one count was recorded for approximately 86% of them. About 8.6% of the sample goes to the ten largest clones.

The record originates from a study of blood T cell repertoires in COVID-19 (dated by TCRdb to about 2020). The study in broad terms: Collaborator samples came from the United States, Italy and Spain and covered acute and convalescent phases of COVID-19. The sample metadata nearly always contained a de-identified subject ID, COVID-19 status, age in years and sex. HLA class I and class II types, where available, came from metadata supplied by the sample provider rather than from assay-based typing. The repertoires were released in a freely available public database meant as a resource for research on the immune response to SARS-CoV-2. Samples were obtained from the ongoing ImmuneRACE study (first 160 participants) and from 1,200 or so subjects provided by 6 global collaborators. The material from the prospective study consisted of cDNA or gDNA derived from T cells, B-cell-depleted T cells, or PBMCs. Deeply sampled blood TCRbeta repertoires from subjects exposed to, actively infected with, or recovered from COVID-19 were included in the dataset.

Collaborating institutions collected whole blood in K2EDTA tubes following their own protocols. For TCRbeta analysis, collaborators shipped samples as frozen whole blood, isolated PBMCs, or DNA extracted from either of those sample types. Measured from the cysteine to the phenylalanine, the CDR3 is 17 residues long. Just CDR3 DNA is preserved here, 51 bases in frame from base 1. The germline ends are 16 bases apart after V is trimmed by 0 bases and J by 0 bases. The germline V gene gives CDR1 as SGHRS and CDR2 as YFSETQ. The paper as a whole reports these results and caveats: The quantity of clinical and demographic metadata differed by source and by participant and was supplied without curation.

Recombination joined TRBV5-1 with TRBJ2-7; TRBD2 might be the D gene, on 7 matching bases. The source is a man between 40 and 49 years old with active or convalescent COVID-19. Sequenced sample: peripheral blood. The CDR3 protein sequence reads: CASSLGRPGGSSYEQYF. The DNA sequence follows: TGCGCCAGCAGCTTGGGACGGCCGGGGGGCAGCTCCTACGAGCAGTACTTC.